The 26 T cell receptor beta chains in this list originate from one sample, sequenced in a study of blood T cell repertoires in COVID-19. The assay was immunoSEQ multiplex PCR, and TCRdb's table has in-frame clones only and misses some. The profile shows tens of thousands of clones, roughly 80% of them singletons. What was sequenced was peripheral blood. The origin of the receptors is an elderly woman with active or convalescent COVID-19.

The V gene is TRBV4-1, the J gene TRBJ2-3, with 7 bases aligning to TRBD2. The CDR3 consists of 15 residues. V trimming: 1 base; J trimming: 2 bases; junction bases outside the gene matches: 3. The germline V gene has CDR1 MGHRA and CDR2 YSYEKL. As DNA, the CDR3 is TGCGCCAGCAGCCAAGGACTAGCACACACAGATACGCAGTATTTT. Protein: CASSQGLAHTDTQYF.

The sample holds a few counts of this clone. CDR3 protein: CASSQEGGVQGFGEQYF. As DNA, the CDR3 is TGTGCCAGCAGCCAAGAGGGGGGAGTCCAGGGATTCGGGGAGCAGTACTTC. The rearrangement links TRBV4-2 to TRBJ2-7; D is possibly TRBD2 (6 bases). The germline gives CDR1 LGHNA, CDR2 YNFKEQ. Trimming cost V 0 bases and J 7 bases, with 22 bases left between them. CDR3 length: 17 amino acids.

The gene calls are TRBV9 and TRBJ1-1; D remains unclear. The germline gives CDR1 SGDLS, CDR2 YYNGEE. V was shortened by 0 bases and J by 4 bases, with 10 bases between the two germline ends. The CDR3 spans 14 residues. The CDR3 DNA reads as TGTGCCAGCAGCGTAGGAGGGTTAACCACTGAAGCTTTCTTT. It yields the protein CASSVGGLTTEAFF.

The CDR3 coding sequence is TGTGCCAGCAGCCTTGGGCCTTATTCTACCTACAATGAGCAGTTCTTC. Translated: CASSLGPYSTYNEQFF. The chain couples TRBV5-6 to TRBJ2-1; D call uncertain. The CDR3 consists of 16 residues. V lost 4 bases to trimming and J lost 2 bases, with 16 bases between them. Germline CDR1 is SGHDT and CDR2 is YYEEEE.

The J gene is TRBJ2-3, the V gene TRBV5-1, with TRBD1 matching 8 bases. Looked up from germline, CDR1 is SGHRS and CDR2 is YFSETQ. This CDR3 contains 14 residues. The V and J ends lost 3 bases and 7 bases, in that order; junction bases with no gene match: 7. The DNA for the CDR3 is TGCGCCAGCAGCTCTTCTACAGGGGGGAATACGCAGTATTTT. Protein: CASSSSTGGNTQYF.

The chain has TRBV5-1 and TRBJ2-1, with 9 nucleotides matching TRBD2. Germline V gene data show CDR1 as SGHRS and CDR2 as YFSETQ. The CDR3 extends over 13 amino acids. The J segment lost 9 bases and the V segment lost 2 bases, leaving 3 bases of the junction unmatched. CDR3 DNA: TGCGCCAGCAGCTTAGCGGGAGGCCGTGAGCAGTTCTTC. Its translation: CASSLAGGREQFF.

The chain carries TRBV27 and TRBJ1-2, with D possibly being TRBD1 (5 bases). Trimming took off 1 base at V and 5 bases at J, with 14 bases between the two ends. CDR3 length: 15 residues. Germline loops: CDR1 MNHEY, CDR2 SMNVEV (reference sequence). The CDR3 sequence: CASSLWGRVTYGYTF. The CDR3, as DNA: TGTGCCAGCAGTTTATGGGGCAGGGTCACGTATGGCTACACCTTC.

The chain uses TRBV27 and TRBJ2-7, with TRBD1 matching 7 bases. The CDR3 totals 13 residues. Germline CDR1 MNHEY, CDR2 SMNVEV (reference sequence). Unmatched junction bases numbered 9, after V lost 8 bases and J lost 5 bases. CDR3 amino acids: CASGIQGLDEQYF. For the CDR3, the DNA is TGTGCCAGCGGAATACAGGGGTTGGACGAGCAGTACTTC.

The chain uses TRBV7-2 and TRBJ1-4, with TRBD1 as a possible D gene (5 bases). The V and J ends lost 1 base and 3 bases respectively, with 9 bases between them. CDR1 is SGHTA, CDR2 FQGNSA, per germline. The CDR3 spans 15 residues. CDR3 in amino acids: CASSLGGESNEKLFF. In nucleotides, the CDR3 is TGTGCCAGCAGCTTAGGGGGGGAGTCTAATGAAAAACTGTTTTTT.

The chain joins TRBV5-1 to TRBJ1-3; possibly TRBD1 for D (5 bases). This CDR3 comprises 14 residues. Per the germline V gene, CDR1 is SGHRS and CDR2 is YFSETQ. The V and J ends lost 1 base and 2 bases respectively, with 7 bases between them. CDR3: CASSLWGAGNTIYF. In DNA, the CDR3 is TGCGCCAGCAGCTTGTGGGGGGCTGGAAACACCATATATTTT. The whole variable domain, remainder taken from reference TRBV5-1 and TRBJ1-3, is KAGVTQTPRYLIKTRGQQVTLSCSPISGHRSVSWYQQTPGQGLQFLFEYFSETQRNKGNFPGRFSGRQFSNSRSEMNVSTLELGDSALYLCASSLWGAGNTIYFGEGSWLTVV.

The chain has TRBV18 and TRBJ2-3; unclear D gene. CDR1 is KGHSH, CDR2 LQKENI, per germline. CDR3 length: 13 amino acids. Trimming pared 3 bases from V and 4 bases from J, leaving 8 bases between. The CDR3 DNA sequence: TGTGCCAGCTCACCTGCTCAGGCAGATACGCAGTATTTT. Translated: CASSPAQADTQYF.

The chain combines TRBV15 with TRBJ2-7; perhaps TRBD2 as D (5 bases). The CDR3 contains 14 residues. Trimming stripped 0 bases from V and 3 bases from J, with 9 bases between. Germline V gene sequence: CDR1 LNHNV, CDR2 YYDKDF (reference sequence). The CDR3 DNA sequence: TGTGCCACCAGCAGAGATCCGGGGTACTACGAGCAGTACTTC. The encoded protein is CATSRDPGYYEQYF.

The rearrangement joins TRBV7-3 to TRBJ2-7, with D maybe TRBD2 (6 bases). CDR1 is SGHTA, CDR2 FQGTGA, per germline. V lost 3 bases to trimming and J lost 4 bases, with 13 bases between them. This CDR3 is built from 14 residues. The CDR3 here is CASSFRDSIYEQYF. CDR3 DNA sequence: TGTGCCAGCAGCTTCCGGGACTCGATTTACGAGCAGTACTTC. The variable domain in full, completed from reference TRBV7-3 and TRBJ2-7, reads GAGVSQTPSNKVTEKGKYVELRCDPISGHTALYWYRQSLGQGPEFLIYFQGTGAADDSGLPNDRFFAVRPEGSVSTLKIQRTERGDSAVYLCASSFRDSIYEQYFGPGTRLTVT.

This clone was seen a single time. The J gene is TRBJ1-1, the V gene TRBV2; 7 positions agree with TRBD1. Germline V gene data show CDR1 as SNHLY and CDR2 as FYNNEI. With V trimmed by 7 bases and J by 0 bases, 5 bases remained unmatched. The CDR3 is 14 amino acids. The CDR3 DNA sequence: TGTGCCAGCAAGATTGGGACAGTGAACACTGAAGCTTTCTTT. It specifies CASKIGTVNTEAFF.

This clone was observed a handful of times. V usage is TRBV5-6 and J usage is TRBJ1-1; 8 bases agree with TRBD1. V dropped 5 bases and J dropped 4; count of bases not matched to a gene: 10. Germline V lookup: CDR1 SGHDT, CDR2 YYEEEE. The CDR3 is 15 amino acids. The CDR3 DNA is TGTGCCAGCAGTAGGCAGGGGGCGCGATTCACTGAAGCTTTCTTT. This codes for CASSRQGARFTEAFF.

This sequence joins TRBV28 and TRBJ1-2; D not resolved. V was trimmed by 2 bases and J by 5 bases, leaving 6 bases between them. The CDR3 contains 12 residues. Per germline, CDR1 MDHEN and CDR2 SYDVKM. The CDR3 DNA reads as TGTGCCAGCAGTTTAGCCGGGTATGGCTACACCTTC. As protein: CASSLAGYGYTF.

The V and J genes are TRBV2 and TRBJ2-1; 12 bases align to TRBD2. This CDR3 is built from 17 residues. The junction had 4 bases not matched to a gene; V was cut back by 4 bases and J by 0 bases. Per germline, CDR1 SNHLY and CDR2 FYNNEI. The CDR3 sequence: CASSGLAGARSYNEQFF. CDR3 nucleotides: TGTGCCAGCAGTGGACTAGCGGGGGCCCGCTCCTACAATGAGCAGTTCTTC.

The rearrangement joins TRBV7-2 to TRBJ2-5; perhaps TRBD1 as D (6 bases). The V gene lost 0 bases and the J gene lost 2 bases, with 7 bases spanning the gap. The CDR3 loop spans 14 amino acids. Germline loops: CDR1 SGHTA, CDR2 FQGNSA. Here the CDR3 reads CASSLAGQQETQYF. The DNA for the CDR3 is TGTGCCAGCAGCTTAGCCGGACAGCAAGAGACCCAGTACTTC.

The chain is built from TRBV21-1 and TRBJ2-5; TRBD2, the table's D call, lacks a check against the DNA. TRBV21-1 is noted as a pseudogene. The CDR3 is made up of 16 amino acids. The chain's CDR3 is CASSKPGKRALETQYF. CDR3 nucleotides: TGTGCCAGCAGCAAACCGGGAAAGAGGGCCCTGGAGACCCAGTACTTC.

The CDR3 loop reads CASSQDLAGLYEQYF. DNA for the CDR3: TGCGCCAGCAGCCAAGATCTAGCGGGATTATACGAGCAGTACTTC. V and J are TRBV4-3 and TRBJ2-7; 9 bases match TRBD2. Trimming cost V 0 bases and J 4 bases; bases outside gene matches: 4. Germline V lookup: CDR1 LGHNA, CDR2 YSLEER. The CDR3 runs to 15 residues.

This chain connects TRBV3-1 (or the pseudogene TRBV3-2) to TRBJ2-2; weak D call: TRBD1 (7 bases). Between the trimmed V and J ends, which lost 0 bases and 6 bases, there was a span of 26 bases. This CDR3 spans 20 amino acids. CDR1 is LGHDT and CDR2 is YNNKEL in the germline V gene (reference sequence). DNA of the CDR3: TGTGCCAGCAGCCAAGAAGCAGGGGGGCGGACAGGTTGGTTTGCCGGGGAGCTGTTTTTT. It codes for CASSQEAGGRTGWFAGELFF.

This chain links TRBV9 with TRBJ2-3; the D is unclear. V lost 0 bases to trimming and J lost 0 bases, with 14 bases between them. Per the germline V gene, CDR1 is SGDLS and CDR2 is YYNGEE. The CDR3 contains 17 residues. CDR3 region: CASSVAFGGASTDTQYF. CDR3 in DNA: TGTGCCAGCAGCGTAGCTTTCGGCGGAGCTAGCACAGATACGCAGTATTTT.

The chain recombines TRBV28 with TRBJ1-5; 7 positions agree with TRBD1. The CDR3 consists of 12 residues. V dropped 7 bases and J dropped 4; count of bases not matched to a gene: 1. Germline CDR1 and CDR2: MDHEN and SYDVKM. The CDR3 nucleotides are TGTGCCAGCAACAGGGGAAATCAGCCCCAGCATTTT. Protein: CASNRGNQPQHF.

This clone was detected only a few times. The chain carries TRBV2 and TRBJ1-6; no firm D call. CDR1 and CDR2 from the germline V gene are SNHLY and FYNNEI. The CDR3 is 15 amino acids. V was pared by 5 bases and J by 0 bases, with 8 bases between. The chain's CDR3 is CASSSGSSYNSPLHF. For the CDR3, the DNA is TGTGCCAGCAGTTCCGGTAGCTCCTATAATTCACCCCTCCACTTT. The entire variable domain, with the rest obtained from reference TRBV2 and TRBJ1-6, is as follows: EPEVTQTPSHQVTQMGQEVILRCVPISNHLYFYWYRQILGQKVEFLVSFYNNEISEKSEIFDDQFSVERPDGSNFTLKIRSTKLEDSAMYFCASSSGSSYNSPLHFGNGTRLTVT.

J is TRBJ2-2 and V is TRBV2; D is possibly TRBD1 (6 bases). V was pared by 3 bases and J by 7 bases, with 9 bases between. Germline CDR1 is SNHLY and CDR2 is FYNNEI. The CDR3 is 13 amino acids. The CDR3 protein is CASSDTGYGELFF. The DNA of the CDR3 is TGTGCCAGCAGTGATACAGGGTACGGGGAGCTGTTTTTT.

In this sample, this clone turned up a few times. This sequence joins TRBV6-6 and TRBJ1-1; no firm D call. V was pared by 7 bases and J by 0 bases, with 9 bases between. CDR1 and CDR2 from the germline V gene are MNHNY and SVGAGI (reference sequence). There are 13 residues in the CDR3. CDR3 in amino acids: CASTRLMNTEAFF. The DNA of the CDR3 is TGTGCCAGCACCCGACTAATGAACACTGAAGCTTTCTTT.